This TCR beta chain came from a study of OX40 agonist ivuxolimab in advanced cancers. For the wider study: Ivuxolimab was an agonistic, fully human IgG2 monoclonal antibody directed against OX40 (CD134), a costimulatory receptor. Intravenous ivuxolimab was administered to patients every 2 weeks at six dose levels: 0.01, 0.1, 0.3, 1.5, 3 and 10 mg/kg. Prior anti-PD-1, anti-PD-L1 or anti-CTLA-4 therapy was permitted, and about 40% of dose-escalation patients had received checkpoint inhibitors. Among the approximately 50 dose-escalation patients, around 19 had hepatocellular carcinoma, approximately 15 melanoma, 9 renal cell carcinoma and 9 head and neck cancer. Three dose-escalation patients achieved partial responses, one with hepatocellular carcinoma and two with cutaneous melanoma. In the dose-escalation cohort, approximately 82% of patients were male, and the mean age was approximately 60 years with a range of about 20 to 80. The point of sequencing TCRbeta in the periphery was to test whether ivuxolimab changed TCR sequence diversity and drove clonal T-cell expansion. The paper describes the monotherapy dose-escalation part (N of about 52 patients) of the phase I trial of ivuxolimab.

A remark on this clone: The antigen it binds to is not known. No base qualities exist here, and no much larger clone lies one base off it.

To sequence the TCRbeta CDR3 region, genomic DNA was isolated from the sorted cells. The immunoSEQ Assay was used to sequence the TCRbeta CDR3 regions. The clones in this table, taken by TCRdb from immuneACCESS, are in-frame only. Not every clone is retained; where verified, under half of the shortfall comes from an unresolved V gene, and the cause of the rest is unknown. The sample includes roughly 68,000 clones, with 85% to 90% observed a single time. Jointly, the top ten make up around an eighth of the sample. On the study overall, not on this receptor specifically: The antigen specificity of the clonally expanded peripheral T cells was not determined. After ivuxolimab, expanded clones were on average more numerous among CD8+ T cells than among CD4+ T cells. Low levels of normalized T-cell clonal expansion were also seen in some patients who did not respond. At doses from 0.1 to 3.0 mg/kg, clonal expansion was seen in both CD4+ and CD8+ blood T cells between baseline and week 6. In the 0.1-3.0 mg/kg groups, partial responders had among the lowest normalized peripheral clonal expansion, particularly in CD8+ T cells.

Patients with a history of autoimmune disease or receiving systemic immunosuppression were excluded from the trial. In every dose cohort, peripheral blood was drawn for TCR sequencing at baseline, cycle 4 day 1, and cycle 7 day 1. Samples came from an open-label, multicenter, first-in-human phase I dose-escalation trial of ivuxolimab. Adults with locally advanced or metastatic melanoma, renal cell carcinoma, hepatocellular carcinoma or head and neck squamous cell carcinoma were enrolled in the trial. Before TCR sequencing, CD4+ T cells and CD8+ T cells from peripheral blood were sorted into separate populations. Inclusive of the bounding cysteine and phenylalanine, the CDR3 is 15 residues long. Just the 45-base CDR3 DNA is kept, in frame starting at base 1. V is shortened by 0 bases, J by 9 bases, and the region joining them spans 19 bases. In the germline V gene (reference sequence), CDR1 corresponds to SGHNT and CDR2 to YYREEE.

Sample: CD4+ or CD8+ T cells sorted from blood, taken in a trial of the OX40 agonist ivuxolimab. This clonotype originated in an adult with an advanced solid tumor such as melanoma, head and neck, liver or kidney cancer. The chain employs TRBV5-4 and TRBJ2-7; 6 matching bases give a weak D call of TRBD2. In nucleotides, the sequence is TGTGCCAGCAGCTTGGCCCGACTAGAGCCCCATCGGCAGTACTTC. Its amino acids are CASSLARLEPHRQYF. Joined to the reference TRBV5-4 and TRBJ2-7 proteins, this CDR3 gives the full variable domain: ETGVTQSPTHLIKTRGQQVTLRCSSQSGHNTVSWYQQALGQGPQFIFQYYREEENGRGNFPPRFSGLQFPNYSSELNVNALELDDSALYLCASSLARLEPHRQYFGPGTRLTVT.